This is a list of T cell receptor beta chains from one sample in a study of control samples from healthy donors and cancer patients. This table comes from immunoSEQ multiplex PCR, and its TCRdb copy is limited to in-frame clones, with some not included. This sample has more than 50,000 clones, with 95% to 97% found just once. Material for sequencing was blood. These receptors were taken from a woman aged 18 to 35 in good health. Each CDR3 is given with its conserved first and last residue. The order of the fields is clone size, J gene, V gene, D gene, CDR3 protein, CDR3 DNA. A D gene is named only where the DNA matches it firmly. Not every row has a clone size; where given, it reads once, few, many or a size class.

-	TRBJ1-5	TRBV10-3	-	CAIGRTDNQPQHF	TGTGCCATCGGAAGGACAGATAATCAGCCCCAGCATTTT
-	TRBJ1-3	TRBV5-6	-	CASSLGGVYAGNTIYF	TGTGCCAGCAGCTTGGGCGGGGTGTATGCTGGAAACACCATATATTTT
-	TRBJ1-1	TRBV7-6	-	CASSLGQGKNTEAFF	TGTGCCAGCAGCTTAGGTCAGGGAAAGAACACTGAAGCTTTCTTT
-	TRBJ1-1	TRBV2	-	CASSQGQTTEAFF	TGTGCCAGCAGTCAAGGGCAGACCACTGAAGCTTTCTTT
once	TRBJ2-2	TRBV3-1/TRBV3-2	TRBD1	CASSLHRDRDPGELFF	TGTGCCAGCAGCCTCCACCGGGACAGGGACCCCGGGGAGCTGTTTTTT
-	TRBJ1-1	TRBV5-1	TRBD1	CASSQGVNTEAFF	TGCGCCAGCAGCCAGGGGGTTAACACTGAAGCTTTCTTT
few	TRBJ1-2	TRBV19	-	CASSTGDGYGYTF	TGTGCCAGTAGTACTGGGGACGGCTATGGCTACACCTTC
-	TRBJ1-1	TRBV7-9	TRBD1	CASSRTGSHTEAFF	TGTGCCAGCAGCCGGACAGGGTCCCACACTGAAGCTTTCTTT
-	TRBJ2-1	TRBV6-6	TRBD2	CASSYRLAGGFEQFF	TGTGCCAGCAGTTATCGACTAGCGGGGGGGTTTGAGCAGTTCTTC
-	TRBJ2-1	TRBV7-8	TRBD1	CASSYRDSLNEQFF	TGTGCCAGCAGCTACCGGGACAGCCTCAATGAGCAGTTCTTC
-	TRBJ2-2	TRBV6-6	-	CASSYGGGIGELFF	TGTGCCAGCAGTTACGGGGGCGGTATCGGGGAGCTGTTTTTT
-	TRBJ1-2	TRBV6-2/TRBV6-3	-	CASSYSEEAGGYTF	TGTGCCAGCAGTTACTCGGAAGAAGCGGGTGGCTACACCTTC
-	TRBJ2-6	TRBV11-2	-	CASSSLIGGPGANVLTF	TGTGCCAGCAGCTCCCTGATAGGCGGCCCGGGGGCCAACGTCCTGACTTTC
-	TRBJ1-5	TRBV2	-	CASRDDRTRPQHF	TGTGCCAGCAGAGATGACAGGACACGGCCCCAGCATTTT
-	TRBJ1-2	TRBV4-3	-	CASSQVTDGNYGYTF	TGCGCCAGCAGCCAAGTAACGGACGGGAACTATGGCTACACCTTC
once	TRBJ2-1	TRBV4-1	-	CASSQDRGNNEQFF	TGCGCCAGCAGCCAAGATAGAGGAAACAATGAGCAGTTCTTC
-	TRBJ2-7	TRBV28	-	CASSPSFPQGTYEQYF	TGTGCCAGCAGCCCTTCGTTTCCTCAGGGGACCTACGAGCAGTACTTC
-	TRBJ1-2	TRBV2	-	CASSSGSGNYGYTF	TGTGCCAGCAGTTCTGGTTCCGGTAACTATGGCTACACCTTC
-	TRBJ2-5	TRBV11-2	-	CASSPPLVGETQYF	TGTGCCAGCAGCCCCCCTCTAGTGGGGGAGACCCAGTACTTC
-	TRBJ1-2	TRBV7-2	-	CASSLGPGTYGYTF	TGTGCCAGCAGCTTAGGACCAGGGACCTATGGCTACACCTTC
-	TRBJ2-7	TRBV12-3/TRBV12-4	-	CASSLRGRYEQYF	TGTGCCAGCAGTTTGAGGGGACGCTACGAGCAGTACTTC
-	TRBJ1-1	TRBV10-3	-	CAISEAAGTEAFF	TGTGCCATCAGTGAGGCAGCGGGCACTGAAGCTTTCTTT
-	TRBJ2-5	TRBV6-2/TRBV6-3	-	CASSSDSQETQYF	TGTGCCAGCAGTTCGGACAGCCAAGAGACCCAGTACTTC
-	TRBJ1-2	TRBV29-1	-	CSVEIKGSGYTF	TGCAGCGTTGAAATTAAGGGTTCGGGCTACACCTTC
-	TRBJ2-7	TRBV19	-	CASSTRRTYEQYF	TGTGCCAGTAGTACCCGACGCACCTACGAGCAGTACTTC
-	TRBJ2-2	TRBV6-6	-	CASSYWDYTGELFF	TGTGCCAGCAGTTACTGGGACTACACCGGGGAGCTGTTTTTT
-	TRBJ2-7	TRBV28	-	CASSRQGVDEQYF	TGTGCCAGCAGTAGGCAGGGAGTAGACGAGCAGTACTTC
-	TRBJ1-5	TRBV3-1/TRBV3-2	-	CASSTRTESGPQHF	TGTGCCAGCAGCACACGGACGGAAAGTGGGCCCCAGCATTTT
few	TRBJ1-5	TRBV7-9	-	CASSLKGSNQPQHF	TGTGCCAGCAGCTTAAAGGGTAGCAATCAGCCCCAGCATTTT
once	TRBJ2-5	TRBV25-1	TRBD1	CATLGQARTQYF	TGTGCCACCCTCGGACAGGCCAGGACCCAGTACTTC
-	TRBJ2-6	TRBV19	-	CASSLVITSGANVLTF	TGTGCCAGTAGTTTGGTTATAACCTCTGGGGCCAACGTCCTGACTTTC
-	TRBJ1-1	TRBV7-2	TRBD1	CASSLAQGLANTEAFF	TGTGCCAGCAGCTTGGCACAGGGGTTGGCGAACACTGAAGCTTTCTTT
-	TRBJ2-1	TRBV6-4	-	CASSLEGSANNEQFF	TGTGCCAGCAGTCTCGAGGGTTCGGCCAACAATGAGCAGTTCTTC
-	TRBJ1-1	TRBV30	-	CAWSKRGDTEAFF	TGTGCCTGGAGCAAACGGGGGGACACTGAAGCTTTCTTT
-	TRBJ2-2	TRBV6-5	TRBD2	CASETSGGDTGELFF	TGTGCCAGCGAGACTAGCGGGGGGGACACCGGGGAGCTGTTTTTT
once	TRBJ2-5	TRBV27	-	CASSLDWVAETQYF	TGTGCCAGCAGTTTAGATTGGGTAGCAGAGACCCAGTACTTC
-	TRBJ2-3	TRBV6-1	TRBD1	CASSETGNPLFTQYF	TGTGCCAGCAGTGAGACAGGGAACCCTCTTTTTACGCAGTATTTT
-	TRBJ1-4	TRBV10-3	-	CASRPRGGLTNEKLFF	TGTGCCTCCCGCCCCCGGGGGGGCCTAACTAATGAAAAACTGTTTTTT
-	TRBJ1-2	TRBV18	-	CASSISWGADGYTF	TGTGCCAGCTCAATATCGTGGGGGGCTGATGGCTACACCTTC
once	TRBJ1-3	TRBV9	-	CASSVALPEQGNTIYF	TGTGCCAGCAGCGTAGCCCTACCGGAACAGGGAAACACCATATATTTT